The rows below give T cell receptor beta chains drawn from one sample of a study of T-cell memory formation after mild COVID-19. TCRdb fed the 5' RACE reads into MiXCR, producing one record per CDR3 protein. The data contain around 440,000 distinct CDR3 sequences, about 20% of them seen just once; the ten biggest clones take up 12%. Sequenced material: PBMCs or a T cell subset sorted from them (not recorded which). These receptors came from an adult woman who had mild COVID-19 (a few samples of this study predate the infection). Cell type and time point are not known. The CDR3 runs from the conserved cysteine through the conserved F or W. The D gene is left open where the match is weak. The size of a clone is reported for some rows only, either as once, few or many, or as a class for expanded clones.

d_gene	abundance	v_gene	j_gene	CDR3nt	CDR3aa
TRBD2	.	TRBV5-1	TRBJ2-2	TGCGCCAGCAGCTTGGGACTAGCGGGGGGCTATCCGAACCCGAACACCGGGGAGCTGTTTTTT	CASSLGLAGGYPNPNTGELFF
.	.	TRBV3-1	TRBJ1-3	TGTGCCAGCAGCCAAGAATCCGCCCTCCGCTCTGGAAACACCATATATTTT	CASSQESALRSGNTIYF
TRBD1	few	TRBV5-1	TRBJ2-2	TGCGCCAGCAGCCACGACAGGGGGCGTAGCACCGGGGAGCTGTTTTTT	CASSHDRGRSTGELFF
.	few	TRBV12-3/TRBV12-4	TRBJ2-7	TGTGCCAGCAGTTTAGGGGGGGCAGGTCCCTACGAGCAGTACTTC	CASSLGGAGPYEQYF
.	few	TRBV7-2	TRBJ2-5	TGTGCCAGCAGCACGAACTCCCCGGACTTTAAAGAGACCCAGTACTTC	CASSTNSPDFKETQYF
.	.	TRBV19	TRBJ2-3	TGTGCCAGTAGGGGAGCGGCCACAGATACGCAGTATTTT	CASRGAATDTQYF
TRBD2	few	TRBV7-3	TRBJ2-1	TGTGCCAGCAGCTTAGGTGCGGGAGGTTCAAATGAGCAGTTCTTC	CASSLGAGGSNEQFF
TRBD1	.	TRBV7-9	TRBJ1-2	TGTGCCAGCAGCACCGGGACAGGGCCCGGCTACACCTTC	CASSTGTGPGYTF
TRBD2	once	TRBV7-3	TRBJ2-2	TGTGCCAGCAGCCCTACCCGGCTAGCGGGGGTCCCGGGAACCGGGGAGCTGTTTTTT	CASSPTRLAGVPGTGELFF
TRBD2	few	TRBV4-2	TRBJ2-3	TGTGCCAGCAGCCAAGACCCTAGCGGCCCTAGCACAGATACGCAGTATTTT	CASSQDPSGPSTDTQYF
TRBD1	.	TRBV9	TRBJ1-1	TGTGCCAGCAGCGTAGCGATAGAGACAGGGCTCACTGAAGCTTTCTTT	CASSVAIETGLTEAFF
.	.	TRBV7-9	TRBJ2-5	TGTGCCAGCAGCCCCGATAATTACGATATCTGGGCAGAGACCCAGTACTTC	CASSPDNYDIWAETQYF
TRBD2	few	TRBV3-1	TRBJ2-3	TGTGCCAGCAGCCAAGATTGGGGCAGGGAGGGGTCAGATACGCAGTATTTT	CASSQDWGREGSDTQYF
.	few	TRBV15	TRBJ2-7	TGTGCCACCAGCAGAGATAGTGGCAGGGTCTACGAGCAGTACTTC	CATSRDSGRVYEQYF
TRBD1	few	TRBV12-3/TRBV12-4	TRBJ1-1	TGTGCCAGCAGCCAACAGGGGCAATTCACTGAAGCTTTCTTT	CASSQQGQFTEAFF
.	.	TRBV13	TRBJ1-5	TGTGCCAGCAGCTTAGGGTGGCCTAATCAGCCCCAGCATTTT	CASSLGWPNQPQHF
.	few	TRBV7-6	TRBJ2-2	TGTGCCAGCAGCTTATCCGCTATGGTGAACACCGGGGAGCTGTTTTTT	CASSLSAMVNTGELFF
.	.	TRBV24-1	TRBJ2-7	TGTGCCACCAGTGCGGGAGCCCGCTCCTACGAGCAGTACTTC	CATSAGARSYEQYF
.	.	TRBV24-1	TRBJ1-2	TGTGCCACCATCGTAGGGGCAGAAAATGGCTACACCTTC	CATIVGAENGYTF
TRBD1	.	TRBV29-1	TRBJ2-3	TGCAGCGTTGAGGGGACAGGGGCTCGCACAGATACGCAGTATTTT	CSVEGTGARTDTQYF
TRBD2	few	TRBV5-1	TRBJ2-1	TGCGCCAGCGGACTGACTAGCGGGGGGGGCAATGAGCAGTTCTTC	CASGLTSGGGNEQFF
.	.	TRBV5-5	TRBJ2-5	TGTGCCAGCAGCTTTATGGGAGACCAAGAGACCCAGTACTTC	CASSFMGDQETQYF
TRBD2	few	TRBV2	TRBJ2-3	TGTGCCAGCAGGGGGGACTACCTCACAGATACGCAGTATTTT	CASRGDYLTDTQYF
TRBD1	.	TRBV7-3	TRBJ2-1	TGTGCCAGCAGCTCCCGACAGGGGATACGGTTCTTC	CASSSRQGIRFF
TRBD2	few	TRBV4-2	TRBJ2-3	TGTGCCAGCAGCCAAGCCCCCCTAGCGGGAACAAGCACAGATACGCAGTATTTT	CASSQAPLAGTSTDTQYF
.	few	TRBV15	TRBJ2-7	TGTGCCACCAGCAGAGATATGGCAGGTCTCTCCTACGAGCAGTACTTC	CATSRDMAGLSYEQYF
.	few	TRBV20-1	TRBJ1-3	TGCAGTGCCCCCCTCCGGGGGCCTGGAAACACCATATATTTT	CSAPLRGPGNTIYF
TRBD2	few	TRBV7-2	TRBJ2-4	TGTGCCAGCAGCGCCAGACTAGCGGGGGGACCCAAAAACATTCAGTACTTC	CASSARLAGGPKNIQYF
TRBD2	many	TRBV11-2	TRBJ2-7	TGTGCCAGCAGCCCCTGGGGGGGGATGAGCTCCTACGAGCAGTACTTC	CASSPWGGMSSYEQYF
.	few	TRBV12-3/TRBV12-4	TRBJ2-3	TGTGCCAGCAGCCGCCCTTCTAGCACAGATACGCAGTATTTT	CASSRPSSTDTQYF
TRBD1	.	TRBV5-1	TRBJ1-4	TGCGCCAGCAGCTTCTTAGCTCGCGGACAGGGGGGTGAAAAACTGTTTTTT	CASSFLARGQGGEKLFF
.	.	TRBV15	TRBJ2-7	TGTGCCACCAGCAGAGCCACGGGATTCAGCTCCTACGAGCAGTACTTC	CATSRATGFSSYEQYF
TRBD1	few	TRBV11-3	TRBJ2-6	TGTGCCAGCAGCTTAGGAGGGACAGGCCTCTCTGGGGCCAACGTCCTGACTTTC	CASSLGGTGLSGANVLTF
TRBD2	few	TRBV2	TRBJ2-5	TGTGCCAGCAGTGGAGTAGCTAGCGGTCTACAAGAGACCCAGTACTTC	CASSGVASGLQETQYF
.	.	TRBV7-3	TRBJ2-3	TGTGCCAGCAGCGCAACTCGGCACAGTATCATAACGCAGTATTTT	CASSATRHSIITQYF
.	.	TRBV25-1	TRBJ2-7	TGTGCCAGCAGTGATCCGACGCCCTCCTACGAGCAGTACTTC	CASSDPTPSYEQYF
.	.	TRBV4-1	TRBJ2-4	TGCGCCAGCAGCCAAGCGGCTACCCTAGCCAAAAACATTCAGTACTTC	CASSQAATLAKNIQYF
.	.	TRBV24-1	TRBJ2-1	TGTGCCACCAGTGACCCGCAGGCCCGCTCCTACAATGAGCAGTTCTTC	CATSDPQARSYNEQFF
TRBD1	.	TRBV6-1	TRBJ1-2	TGTGCCAGCATTGGACAGGGTAACTATGGCTACACCTTC	CASIGQGNYGYTF
TRBD1	few	TRBV7-3	TRBJ2-3	TGTGCCAGCAGCCCTCAGACAGGGATCAGGGATACGCAGTATTTT	CASSPQTGIRDTQYF
TRBD2	few	TRBV5-1	TRBJ2-1	TGCGCCAGCAGCTTGGAAGGACTAGCGGGAGTCAATGAGCAGTTCTTC	CASSLEGLAGVNEQFF
.	.	TRBV15	TRBJ1-1	TGTGCCACCAGCAGAGTTCGTGGAAGCACTGAAGCTTTCTTT	CATSRVRGSTEAFF